The source of this T cell receptor (beta chain) is a study of CD8 T cells in Susac syndrome. Across the study: Of the sequenced Susac syndrome patients, more than five had active disease and 8 or 9 were in remission.

Looked up from germline, CDR1 is SQVTM and CDR2 is ANQGSEA. The CDR3 sequence is 10 residues long. V was trimmed by 4 bases and J by 6 bases, leaving 7 bases between them. Random hexamers were used to reverse transcribe an amount of roughly 0.5 to 1 ug RNA. Amplification of TCR beta CDR3 by immunoSEQ multiplex PCR spanned 54 Vbeta and 13 Jbeta. TCRdb reprocessed the immunoSEQ multiplex PCR reads with MiXCR, giving one entry per CDR3 protein. This sample has 140,000 or so distinct CDR3 sequences, with 95% found just once. This TCR came from a human donor with Susac syndrome. The sequenced sample consisted of CD4+ T cells from PBMCs. The chain has TRBV29-1 and TRBJ2-7, with D possibly matching TRBD1 (5 bases). The CDR3 here is CSVGGAEQYF. CDR3 DNA sequence: TGCAGCGTTGGTGGGGCCGAGCAGTACTTC.